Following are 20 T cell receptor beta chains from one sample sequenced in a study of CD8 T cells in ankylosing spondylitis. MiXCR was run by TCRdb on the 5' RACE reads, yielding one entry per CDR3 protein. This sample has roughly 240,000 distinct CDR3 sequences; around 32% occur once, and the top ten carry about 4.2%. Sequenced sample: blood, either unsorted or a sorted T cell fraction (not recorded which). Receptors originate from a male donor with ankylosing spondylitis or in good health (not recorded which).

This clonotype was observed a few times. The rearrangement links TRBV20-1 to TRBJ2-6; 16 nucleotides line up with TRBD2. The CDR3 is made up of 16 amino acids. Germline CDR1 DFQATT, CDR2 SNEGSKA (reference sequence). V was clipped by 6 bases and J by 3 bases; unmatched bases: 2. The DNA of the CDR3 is TGCAGTGCGGGACTAGCGGGGGGGCTTGGGGCCAACGTCCTGACTTTC. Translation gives CSAGLAGGLGANVLTF.

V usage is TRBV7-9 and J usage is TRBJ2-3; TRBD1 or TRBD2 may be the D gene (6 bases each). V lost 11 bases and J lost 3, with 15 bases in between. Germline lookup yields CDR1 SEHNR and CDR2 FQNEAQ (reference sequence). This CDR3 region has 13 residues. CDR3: CAHGGSETDTQYF. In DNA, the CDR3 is TGTGCCCACGGGGGCAGTGAAACAGATACGCAGTATTTT. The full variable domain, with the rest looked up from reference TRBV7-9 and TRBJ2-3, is DTGVSQNPRHKITKRGQNVTFRCDPISEHNRLYWYRQTLGQGPEFLTYFQNEAQLEKSRLLSDRFSAERPKGSFSTLEIQRTEQGDSAMYLCAHGGSETDTQYFGPGTRLTVL.

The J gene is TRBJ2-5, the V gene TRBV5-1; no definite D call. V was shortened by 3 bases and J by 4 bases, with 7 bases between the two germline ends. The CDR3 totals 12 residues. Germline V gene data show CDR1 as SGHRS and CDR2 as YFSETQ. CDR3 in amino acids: CASSYGRETQYF. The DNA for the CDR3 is TGCGCCAGCAGCTATGGCCGAGAGACCCAGTACTTC. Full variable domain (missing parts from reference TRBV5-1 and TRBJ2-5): KAGVTQTPRYLIKTRGQQVTLSCSPISGHRSVSWYQQTPGQGLQFLFEYFSETQRNKGNFPGRFSGRQFSNSRSEMNVSTLELGDSALYLCASSYGRETQYFGPGTRLLVL.

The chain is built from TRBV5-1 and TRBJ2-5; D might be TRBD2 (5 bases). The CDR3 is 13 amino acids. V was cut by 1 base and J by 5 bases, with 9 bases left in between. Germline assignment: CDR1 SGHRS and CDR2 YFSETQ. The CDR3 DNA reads TGCGCCAGCAGCTTGTCGGGGTTCGAGACCCAGTACTTC. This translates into CASSLSGFETQYF.

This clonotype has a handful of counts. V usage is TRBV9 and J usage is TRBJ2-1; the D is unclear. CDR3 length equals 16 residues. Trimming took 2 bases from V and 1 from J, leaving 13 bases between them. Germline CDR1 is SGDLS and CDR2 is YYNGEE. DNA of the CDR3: TGTGCCAGCAGCGTCCGAGACAAATTATCCTACAATGAGCAGTTCTTC. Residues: CASSVRDKLSYNEQFF.

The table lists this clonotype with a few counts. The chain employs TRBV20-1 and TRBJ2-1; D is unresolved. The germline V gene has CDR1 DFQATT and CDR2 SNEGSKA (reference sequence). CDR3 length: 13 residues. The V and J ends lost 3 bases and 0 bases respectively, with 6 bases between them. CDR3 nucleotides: TGCAGTGCTAGTAAGAGCTCCTACAATGAGCAGTTCTTC. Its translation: CSASKSSYNEQFF.

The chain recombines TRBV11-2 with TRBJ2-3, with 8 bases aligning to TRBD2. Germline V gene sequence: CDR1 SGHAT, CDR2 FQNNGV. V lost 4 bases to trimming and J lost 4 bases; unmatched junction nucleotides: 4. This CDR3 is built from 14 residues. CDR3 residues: CASSSGGPADTQYF. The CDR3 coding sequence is TGTGCCAGCAGCTCGGGGGGGCCGGCAGATACGCAGTATTTT.

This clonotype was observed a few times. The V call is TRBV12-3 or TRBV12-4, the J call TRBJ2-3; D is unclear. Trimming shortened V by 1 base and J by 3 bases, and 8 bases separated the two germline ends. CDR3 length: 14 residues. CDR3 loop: CASSLVSMTDTQYF. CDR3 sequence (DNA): TGTGCCAGCAGTTTAGTTAGTATGACAGATACGCAGTATTTT.

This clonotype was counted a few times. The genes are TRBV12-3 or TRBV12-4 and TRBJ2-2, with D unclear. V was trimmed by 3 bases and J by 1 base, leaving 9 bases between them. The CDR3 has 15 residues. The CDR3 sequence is CASSFGLMNTGELFF. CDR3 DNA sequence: TGTGCCAGCAGTTTTGGCCTAATGAACACCGGGGAGCTGTTTTTT.

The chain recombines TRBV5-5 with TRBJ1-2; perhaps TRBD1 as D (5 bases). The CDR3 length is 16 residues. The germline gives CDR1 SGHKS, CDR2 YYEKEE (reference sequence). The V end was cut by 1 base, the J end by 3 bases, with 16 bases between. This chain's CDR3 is CASSLTLVGGYYGYTF. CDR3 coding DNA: TGTGCCAGCAGCTTGACCCTGGTTGGGGGATACTATGGCTACACCTTC.

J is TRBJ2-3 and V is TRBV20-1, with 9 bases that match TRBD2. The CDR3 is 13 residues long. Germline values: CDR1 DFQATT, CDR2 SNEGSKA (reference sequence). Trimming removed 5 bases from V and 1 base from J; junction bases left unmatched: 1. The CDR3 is CSALAGGTDTQYF. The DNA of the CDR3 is TGCAGTGCTTTAGCGGGGGGCACAGATACGCAGTATTTT.

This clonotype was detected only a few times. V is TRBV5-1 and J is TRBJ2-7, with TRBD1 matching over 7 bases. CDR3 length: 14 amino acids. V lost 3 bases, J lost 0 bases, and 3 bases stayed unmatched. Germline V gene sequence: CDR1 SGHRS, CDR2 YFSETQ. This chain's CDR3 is CASSSQGSSYEQYF. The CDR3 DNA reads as TGCGCCAGCAGCTCACAGGGGAGCTCCTACGAGCAGTACTTC.

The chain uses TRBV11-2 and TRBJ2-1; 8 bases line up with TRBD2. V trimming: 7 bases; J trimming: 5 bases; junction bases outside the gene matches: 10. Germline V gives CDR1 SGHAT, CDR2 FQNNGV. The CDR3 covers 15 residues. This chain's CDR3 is CASTIGTRGDNEQFF. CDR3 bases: TGTGCCAGCACCATCGGGACTAGGGGAGACAATGAGCAGTTCTTC.

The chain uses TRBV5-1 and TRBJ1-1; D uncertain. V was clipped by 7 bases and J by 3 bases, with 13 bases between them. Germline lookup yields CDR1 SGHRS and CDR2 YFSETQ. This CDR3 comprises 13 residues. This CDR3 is CASHLTTDTEAFF. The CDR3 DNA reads TGCGCCAGCCACCTTACGACGGACACTGAAGCTTTCTTT.

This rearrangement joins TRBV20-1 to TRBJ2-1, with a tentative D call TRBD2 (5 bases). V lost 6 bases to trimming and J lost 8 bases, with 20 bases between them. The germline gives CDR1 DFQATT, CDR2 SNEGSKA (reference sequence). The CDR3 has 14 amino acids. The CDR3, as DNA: TGCAGTGCGGTTCCGGGATTATATCGGGATGAGCAGTTCTTC. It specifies CSAVPGLYRDEQFF.

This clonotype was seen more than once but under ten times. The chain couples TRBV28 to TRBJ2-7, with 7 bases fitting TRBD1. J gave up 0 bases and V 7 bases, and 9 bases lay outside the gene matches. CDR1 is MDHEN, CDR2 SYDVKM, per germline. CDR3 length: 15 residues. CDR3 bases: TGTGCCAGCACGCCCAGACAGGGAAGCTCCTACGAGCAGTACTTC. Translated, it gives CASTPRQGSSYEQYF.

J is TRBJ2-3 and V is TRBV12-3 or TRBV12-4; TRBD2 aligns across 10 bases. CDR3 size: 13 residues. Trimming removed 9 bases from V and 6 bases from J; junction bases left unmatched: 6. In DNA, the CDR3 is TGTGCCAGACTAGCGGGGCTTTGGGATACGCAGTATTTT. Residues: CARLAGLWDTQYF.

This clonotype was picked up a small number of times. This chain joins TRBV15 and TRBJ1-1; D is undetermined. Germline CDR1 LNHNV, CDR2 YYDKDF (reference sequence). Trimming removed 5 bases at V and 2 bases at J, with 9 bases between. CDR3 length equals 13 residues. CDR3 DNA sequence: TGTGCCACCAGCCGCCGAGACAACACTGAAGCTTTCTTT. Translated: CATSRRDNTEAFF. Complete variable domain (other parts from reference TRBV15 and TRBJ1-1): DAMVIQNPRYQVTQFGKPVTLSCSQTLNHNVMYWYQQKSSQAPKLLFHYYDKDFNNEADTPDNFQSRRPNTSFCFLDIRSPGLGDTAMYLCATSRRDNTEAFFGQGTRLTVV.

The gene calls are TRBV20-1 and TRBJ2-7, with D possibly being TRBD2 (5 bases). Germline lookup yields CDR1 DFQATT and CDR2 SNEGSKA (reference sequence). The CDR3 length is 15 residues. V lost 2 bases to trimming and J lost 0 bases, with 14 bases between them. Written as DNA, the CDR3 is TGCAGTGCTAGAAAGCGGCACAGCAGCTCCTACGAGCAGTACTTC. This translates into CSARKRHSSSYEQYF.

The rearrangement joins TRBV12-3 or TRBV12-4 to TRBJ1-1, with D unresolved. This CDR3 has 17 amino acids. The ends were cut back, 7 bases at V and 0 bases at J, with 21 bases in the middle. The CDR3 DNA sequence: TGTGCCAGCAAATCCCTCACGGGGAATTTTATGAACACTGAAGCTTTCTTT. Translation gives CASKSLTGNFMNTEAFF.